The rows below give T cell receptor beta chains drawn from one sample of a study of shared clonotypes between healthy human individuals. Libraries were prepared by immunoSEQ multiplex PCR; TCRdb keeps only in-frame clonotypes and omits some of them. The sample carries 550,000 to 850,000 clones, roughly two thirds recorded once. Sequencing input: memory CD4+ T cells sorted from blood. The receptors here all came from a woman aged 25-40 years in good health. Each CDR3 is given with its conserved first and last residue. D genes are given only for firm matches. Rows give clone size only sometimes, using once, few, many, or a class for an expanded clone.

CDR3 DNA: TGTGCCAGCAGCTTAGATGGCGGGAGTTTCCCGAATGAGCAGTTCTTC
CDR3 protein: CASSLDGGSFPNEQFF
V gene: TRBV11-3
D gene: TRBD2
clone size: -
J gene: TRBJ2-1

CDR3 DNA: TGTGCCAGCAGCTTATCGAAGGCCGCGGACACCGGGGAGCTGTTTTTT
CDR3 protein: CASSLSKAADTGELFF
V gene: TRBV7-3
D gene: -
clone size: -
J gene: TRBJ2-2

CDR3 DNA: TGTGCCAGCAGTGCCGGGGCCAGGGGTACGCAGTATTTT
CDR3 protein: CASSAGARGTQYF
V gene: TRBV28
D gene: -
clone size: -
J gene: TRBJ2-3

CDR3 DNA: TGCGCCAGCAGCTTGGAATGGGGGGGAGCGACTGAGCAGTTCTTC
CDR3 protein: CASSLEWGGATEQFF
V gene: TRBV5-1
D gene: TRBD2
clone size: few
J gene: TRBJ2-1

CDR3 DNA: TGTGCCAGTAGAGAGGCTAACTATGGCTACACCTTC
CDR3 protein: CASREANYGYTF
V gene: TRBV19
D gene: -
clone size: -
J gene: TRBJ1-2

CDR3 DNA: TGTGCCAGTAGGAGCGGTCCTCCCAAGGACAATGAGCAGTTCTTC
CDR3 protein: CASRSGPPKDNEQFF
V gene: TRBV19
D gene: -
clone size: -
J gene: TRBJ2-1

CDR3 DNA: TGTGCCAGCAGCTTAGTTGCGGGATTCACCAATGAGCAGTTCTTC
CDR3 protein: CASSLVAGFTNEQFF
V gene: TRBV11-2
D gene: -
clone size: -
J gene: TRBJ2-1

CDR3 DNA: TGTGCCAGCAGTGAATGGGCAGGGGGCTCCTACGAGCAGTACTTC
CDR3 protein: CASSEWAGGSYEQYF
V gene: TRBV2
D gene: TRBD1
clone size: -
J gene: TRBJ2-7

CDR3 DNA: TGCGCCAGCAGCTTAACTAGCGGGAGTTCGTTGGAGACCCAGTACTTC
CDR3 protein: CASSLTSGSSLETQYF
V gene: TRBV5-1
D gene: TRBD2
clone size: -
J gene: TRBJ2-5

CDR3 DNA: TGTGCCAGTAGTATAGAACCGCGGATCAGCAATCAGCCCCAGCATTTT
CDR3 protein: CASSIEPRISNQPQHF
V gene: TRBV19
D gene: -
clone size: -
J gene: TRBJ1-5

CDR3 DNA: TGTGCCAGCAGCTTAGACGTGGCCCTAGCGGGGAACACCGGGGAGCTGTTTTTT
CDR3 protein: CASSLDVALAGNTGELFF
V gene: TRBV7-2
D gene: TRBD2
clone size: -
J gene: TRBJ2-2

CDR3 DNA: TGTGCCAGCAGTTTAGGCCCCCTAGGACAGGGGCGAGAGACCCAGTACTTC
CDR3 protein: CASSLGPLGQGRETQYF
V gene: TRBV28
D gene: TRBD1
clone size: -
J gene: TRBJ2-5

CDR3 DNA: TGCAGCGTTGGTGGGGGGAGCTCACCCCTCCACTTT
CDR3 protein: CSVGGGSSPLHF
V gene: TRBV29-1
D gene: -
clone size: -
J gene: TRBJ1-6

CDR3 DNA: TGTGCCAGCAGCCTGAACCCACTAGCGGGAGTTAATACCGGGGAGCTGTTTTTT
CDR3 protein: CASSLNPLAGVNTGELFF
V gene: TRBV7-6
D gene: TRBD2
clone size: -
J gene: TRBJ2-2

CDR3 DNA: TGTGCCTGGAATCGGGACAGGGACTACGAGCAGTACTTC
CDR3 protein: CAWNRDRDYEQYF
V gene: TRBV30
D gene: TRBD1
clone size: -
J gene: TRBJ2-7

CDR3 DNA: TGTGCCAGTAGTACTCAAACCTTGGGCGGTTATCAGCCCCAGCATTTT
CDR3 protein: CASSTQTLGGYQPQHF
V gene: TRBV19
D gene: -
clone size: -
J gene: TRBJ1-5

CDR3 DNA: TGCAGCGGAGGACAGGGGGGGGGAGAGACCCAGTACTTC
CDR3 protein: CSGGQGGGETQYF
V gene: TRBV29-1
D gene: TRBD1
clone size: -
J gene: TRBJ2-5

CDR3 DNA: TGTGCCAGCTCACAAGGACAGTACACCGGGGAGCTGTTTTTT
CDR3 protein: CASSQGQYTGELFF
V gene: TRBV18
D gene: -
clone size: -
J gene: TRBJ2-2

CDR3 DNA: TGCGCCAGCAGCCAAGATCCCAGCGGCTACGGGTCAGATACGCAGTATTTT
CDR3 protein: CASSQDPSGYGSDTQYF
V gene: TRBV4-1
D gene: -
clone size: -
J gene: TRBJ2-3

CDR3 DNA: TGTGCCAGCAGTGCGGAAACAGTGAGGGAGCAGTACTTC
CDR3 protein: CASSAETVREQYF
V gene: TRBV2
D gene: -
clone size: -
J gene: TRBJ2-7

CDR3 DNA: TGTGCCAGCAGCCCCCTCGGGGCCACCTATGGCTACACCTTC
CDR3 protein: CASSPLGATYGYTF
V gene: TRBV7-2
D gene: -
clone size: -
J gene: TRBJ1-2

CDR3 DNA: TGCGCCAGCAGCTCCTCCACAGATACGCAGTATTTT
CDR3 protein: CASSSSTDTQYF
V gene: TRBV5-1
D gene: -
clone size: -
J gene: TRBJ2-3

CDR3 DNA: TGTGCCAGCAGCTTAAATACTGTGGGCGAGCAGTACTTC
CDR3 protein: CASSLNTVGEQYF
V gene: TRBV7-9
D gene: -
clone size: -
J gene: TRBJ2-7

CDR3 DNA: TGTGCCAGCAGCTTCGGGGGATCGGGCAATCAGCCCCAGCATTTT
CDR3 protein: CASSFGGSGNQPQHF
V gene: TRBV5-4
D gene: -
clone size: few
J gene: TRBJ1-5

CDR3 DNA: TGTGCCAGCAGTGAATTTAGGGACAGGAAATACACTGAAGCTTTCTTT
CDR3 protein: CASSEFRDRKYTEAFF
V gene: TRBV2
D gene: TRBD1
clone size: -
J gene: TRBJ1-1

CDR3 DNA: TGCGCCAGCAGCTTGGACAGTGAAAAACTGTTTTTT
CDR3 protein: CASSLDSEKLFF
V gene: TRBV5-1
D gene: -
clone size: -
J gene: TRBJ1-4

CDR3 DNA: TGCGCCAGCGGTGAAGCCGGTTCACCCCTCCACTTT
CDR3 protein: CASGEAGSPLHF
V gene: TRBV5-1
D gene: -
clone size: few
J gene: TRBJ1-6

CDR3 DNA: TGTGCCAGCAGCCAATTACTGGACTCCTACGAGCAGTACTTC
CDR3 protein: CASSQLLDSYEQYF
V gene: TRBV16
D gene: -
clone size: -
J gene: TRBJ2-7

CDR3 DNA: TGTGCCAGCAGCGACCCCCGGACTAGCGGGAGGGAGCAGTTCTTC
CDR3 protein: CASSDPRTSGREQFF
V gene: TRBV14
D gene: TRBD2
clone size: few
J gene: TRBJ2-1

CDR3 DNA: TGTGCCAGCATGGCCCGGGGGCCCGTAAACACCATATATTTT
CDR3 protein: CASMARGPVNTIYF
V gene: TRBV27
D gene: -
clone size: -
J gene: TRBJ1-3

CDR3 DNA: TGTGCCAGCAGCCAAATAACTAGCGGGAGGAATGAGCAGTTCTTC
CDR3 protein: CASSQITSGRNEQFF
V gene: TRBV14
D gene: TRBD2
clone size: -
J gene: TRBJ2-1

CDR3 DNA: TGTGCCAGCAGCTTGACAAAGAACACTGAAGCTTTCTTT
CDR3 protein: CASSLTKNTEAFF
V gene: TRBV7-6
D gene: -
clone size: -
J gene: TRBJ1-1

CDR3 DNA: TGTGCCAGCAGCCGACAGGGGGCGGAGGGCTACACCTTC
CDR3 protein: CASSRQGAEGYTF
V gene: TRBV6-5
D gene: TRBD1
clone size: -
J gene: TRBJ1-2

CDR3 DNA: TGTGCCAGCAGCTTATCGGGGGACTACAATGAGCAGTTCTTC
CDR3 protein: CASSLSGDYNEQFF
V gene: TRBV7-9
D gene: -
clone size: -
J gene: TRBJ2-1

CDR3 DNA: TGTGCCAGCAGTTCGCCAGGGCGGGGGGGTGAAAAACTGTTTTTT
CDR3 protein: CASSSPGRGGEKLFF
V gene: TRBV28
D gene: -
clone size: few
J gene: TRBJ1-4

CDR3 DNA: TGTGCCAGCAGTTCGTTAGCGGGAGCCTTCACGGGGCAGTACTTC
CDR3 protein: CASSSLAGAFTGQYF
V gene: TRBV28
D gene: TRBD2
clone size: once
J gene: TRBJ2-7